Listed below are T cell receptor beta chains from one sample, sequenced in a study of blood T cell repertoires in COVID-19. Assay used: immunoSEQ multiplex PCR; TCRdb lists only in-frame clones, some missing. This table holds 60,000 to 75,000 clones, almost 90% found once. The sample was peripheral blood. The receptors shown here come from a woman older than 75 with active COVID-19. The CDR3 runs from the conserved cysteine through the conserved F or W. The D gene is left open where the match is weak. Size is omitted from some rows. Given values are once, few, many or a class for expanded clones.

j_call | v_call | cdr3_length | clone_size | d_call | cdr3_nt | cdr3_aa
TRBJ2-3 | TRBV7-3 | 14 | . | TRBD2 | TGTGCCAGCAGCTACGCTGGGGGGGAAGATACGCAGTATTTT | CASSYAGGEDTQYF
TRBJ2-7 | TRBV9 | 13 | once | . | TGTGCCAGCAGCGCCGGGGATTCCTACGAGCAGTACTTC | CASSAGDSYEQYF
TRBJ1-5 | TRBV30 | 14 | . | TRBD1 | TGTGCCTGGAACAGGGGCTTGAGCAATCAGCCCCAGCATTTT | CAWNRGLSNQPQHF
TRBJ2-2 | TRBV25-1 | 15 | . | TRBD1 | TGTGCCAGCAGACCCGGGACAGGGTCGGCCGGGGAGCTGTTTTTT | CASRPGTGSAGELFF
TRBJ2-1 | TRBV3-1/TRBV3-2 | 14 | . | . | TGTGCCAGCAACTTCGGGGGGCAATCCAATGAGCAGTTCTTC | CASNFGGQSNEQFF
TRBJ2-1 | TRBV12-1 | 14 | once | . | TGTGCCAGCAGCTTTTTGGACTCCCTCAATGAGCAGTTCTTC | CASSFLDSLNEQFF
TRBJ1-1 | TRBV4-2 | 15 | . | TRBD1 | TGTGCCAGCAGCCAAGTTTCAGGGGGCGGAACTGAAGCTTTCTTT | CASSQVSGGGTEAFF
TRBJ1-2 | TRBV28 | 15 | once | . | TGTGCCAGCAGTTTGGGGGGGGTGTCGGACTATGGCTACACCTTC | CASSLGGVSDYGYTF
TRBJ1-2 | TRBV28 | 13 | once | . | TGTGCCAGCAGTTTTGGGCAGGGGAGAGGCTACACCTTC | CASSFGQGRGYTF
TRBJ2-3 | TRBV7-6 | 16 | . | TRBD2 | TGTGCCAGCAGCTCGGGACTAGCGGGGGTCACAGATACGCAGTATTTT | CASSSGLAGVTDTQYF
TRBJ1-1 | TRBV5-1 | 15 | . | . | TGCGCCAGCACCCCCGGGGGCGGGGGGGGCACTGAAGCTTTCTTT | CASTPGGGGGTEAFF
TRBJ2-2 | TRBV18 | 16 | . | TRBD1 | TGTGCCAGCTCAGAACAGGGGCCCTCGAACACCGGGGAGCTGTTTTTT | CASSEQGPSNTGELFF
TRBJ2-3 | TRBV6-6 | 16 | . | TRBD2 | TGTGCCAGCAGAGGGGCGGCTAGCGGGGGGACAGATACGCAGTATTTT | CASRGAASGGTDTQYF
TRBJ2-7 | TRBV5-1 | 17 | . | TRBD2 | TGCGCCAGCAGCCCGGGACCGACTAGCGGGGGGACCTACGAGCAGTACTTC | CASSPGPTSGGTYEQYF
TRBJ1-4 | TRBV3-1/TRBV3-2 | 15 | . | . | TGTGCCAGCAGCCAGCAAGGGGCCGGGAATGAAAAACTGTTTTTT | CASSQQGAGNEKLFF
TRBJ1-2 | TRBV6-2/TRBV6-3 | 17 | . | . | TGTGCCAGCAGTTACATCCAGGGGTCGGTTGCTAACTATGGCTACACCTTC | CASSYIQGSVANYGYTF
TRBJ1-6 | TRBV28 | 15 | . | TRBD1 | TGTGCCAGCAGTTTACCATGGGACAGGAGCACAACCCTCCACTTT | CASSLPWDRSTTLHF
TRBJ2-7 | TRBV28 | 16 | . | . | TGTGCCAGCAGCCCGTCGGGGGCAGGGGGAAGCTACGAGCAGTACTTC | CASSPSGAGGSYEQYF
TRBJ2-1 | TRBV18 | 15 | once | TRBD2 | TGTGCCAGCTCACGTAGTTCGGGACTAGCATACGAGCAGTTCTTC | CASSRSSGLAYEQFF
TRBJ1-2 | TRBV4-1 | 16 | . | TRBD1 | TGCGCCAGCAGCCAAGAAATCGGACAGGCCAACTATGGCTACACCTTC | CASSQEIGQANYGYTF
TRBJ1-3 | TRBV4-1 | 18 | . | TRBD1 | TGCGCCAGCAGCCTAAGCGGGAGGACAGGGGGCGCCGGAAACACCATATATTTT | CASSLSGRTGGAGNTIYF
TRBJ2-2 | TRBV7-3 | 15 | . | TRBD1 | TGTGCCAGCAGCCGGGACAGGGAGAGCACCGGGGAGCTGTTTTTT | CASSRDRESTGELFF
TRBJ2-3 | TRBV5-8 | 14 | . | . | TGTGCCAGCAGCTTCGCTAGCGCCCCAGATACGCAGTATTTT | CASSFASAPDTQYF
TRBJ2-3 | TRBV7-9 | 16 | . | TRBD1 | TGTGCCAGCAGCCCCACTCCTCGACAGGGGTCAGATACGCAGTATTTT | CASSPTPRQGSDTQYF
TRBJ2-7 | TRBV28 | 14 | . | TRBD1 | TGTGCCAGCAGCCAGCCGACAGGGGACTACGAGCAGTACTTC | CASSQPTGDYEQYF
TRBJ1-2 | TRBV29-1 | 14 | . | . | TGCAGCGTTGTGACAGGAATATTTAACTATGGCTACACCTTC | CSVVTGIFNYGYTF
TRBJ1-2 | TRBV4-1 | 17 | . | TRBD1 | TGCGCCAGCAGCTTAGAATTCAGGACAGGGGAAGGCTATGGCTACACCTTC | CASSLEFRTGEGYGYTF
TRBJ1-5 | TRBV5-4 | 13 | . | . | TGTGCCAGCAGCTTGGATCGGGGGAGGCCCCAGCATTTT | CASSLDRGRPQHF
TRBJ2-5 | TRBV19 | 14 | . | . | TGTGCCAGTAGCTTCTACTTAGAAGCGGAGACCCAGTACTTC | CASSFYLEAETQYF
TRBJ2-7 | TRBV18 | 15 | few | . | TGTGCCAGCTCACCACGGGGGCAGGGCACCTACGAGCAGTACTTC | CASSPRGQGTYEQYF
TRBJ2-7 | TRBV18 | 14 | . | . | TGTGCCAGCTCACCACCGATAGCCTCCTACGAGCAGTACTTC | CASSPPIASYEQYF
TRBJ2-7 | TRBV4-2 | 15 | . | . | TGTGCCAGCAGCCACATGGGACTGGGACCGTACGAGCAGTACTTC | CASSHMGLGPYEQYF
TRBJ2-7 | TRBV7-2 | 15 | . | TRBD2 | TGTGCCAGCAGCCCTGACTGGGCGGGGGGGTACGAGCAGTACTTC | CASSPDWAGGYEQYF
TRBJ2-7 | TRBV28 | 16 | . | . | TGTGCCAGCAGTTCCTTAACAGGGATCTCCTCCTACGAGCAGTACTTC | CASSSLTGISSYEQYF
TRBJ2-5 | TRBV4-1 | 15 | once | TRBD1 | TGCGCCAGCAGCCAACCGGACAGGGACCAAGAGACCCAGTACTTC | CASSQPDRDQETQYF
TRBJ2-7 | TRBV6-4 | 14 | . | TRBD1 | TGTGCCAGCATTGGGGACAGGGGTGGAGGGGGGCAGTACTTC | CASIGDRGGGGQYF